This T cell receptor beta chain is drawn from a study of radiotherapy plus CTLA-4 blockade in lung cancer. The method was immunoSEQ multiplex PCR; TCRdb's version includes in-frame clones alone and lacks a portion of them. This table holds roughly 51,000 clones, about 88% found once. Details on this clone: The antigen remains undetermined.

The CDR3 length is 17 residues. Trimming took off 0 bases at V and 5 bases at J, with 18 bases between the two ends. Germline V gives CDR1 SGHRS, CDR2 YFSETQ. Study-wide findings and caveats: Peripheral blood showed expansion of tumor-derived TCR clones after radiotherapy and ipilimumab. Early blood T cell clone changes and increased post-radiation serum interferon-beta were reportedly the strongest response predictors.

Patients in the study, people with chemo-refractory metastatic non-small-cell lung cancer, received focal radiation plus ipilimumab CTLA-4 blockade. The specimen was peripheral blood, collected from a patient treated with radiotherapy plus ipilimumab. The V gene is TRBV5-1, the J gene TRBJ2-1; D perhaps matches TRBD1 (5 bases). This sequence originates from a human donor with non-small cell lung cancer that progressed on radiotherapy plus ipilimumab. Some clones in this sample may be carry-over from other donors' samples. CDR3 sequence: CASSLEGRVAYDNEQFF. CDR3 nucleotide sequence: TGCGCCAGCAGCTTGGAGGGCAGGGTTGCATATGACAATGAGCAGTTCTTC.